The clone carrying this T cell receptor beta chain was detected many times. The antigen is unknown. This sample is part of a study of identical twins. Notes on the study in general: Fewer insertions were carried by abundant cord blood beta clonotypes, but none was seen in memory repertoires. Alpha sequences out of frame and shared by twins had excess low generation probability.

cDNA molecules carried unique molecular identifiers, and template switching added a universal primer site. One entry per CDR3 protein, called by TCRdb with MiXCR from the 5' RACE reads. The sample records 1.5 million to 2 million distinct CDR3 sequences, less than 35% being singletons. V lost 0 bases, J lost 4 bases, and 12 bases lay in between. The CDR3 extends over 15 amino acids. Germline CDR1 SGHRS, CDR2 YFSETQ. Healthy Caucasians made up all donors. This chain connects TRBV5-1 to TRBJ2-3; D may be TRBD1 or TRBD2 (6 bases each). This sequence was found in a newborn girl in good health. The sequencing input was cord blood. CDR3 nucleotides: TGCGCCAGCAGCTTGGCCGGGGGCCCAGCAGATACGCAGTATTTT. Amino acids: CASSLAGGPADTQYF.